This passage covers 21 T cell receptor beta chains from one sample sequenced in a study of Graves' ophthalmopathy and Graves' hyperthyroidism. For repertoire sequencing, the TCR beta CDR3 regions were amplified from RNA transcripts. RT-PCR in the first round used HTBI primers; a second-round multiplex PCR followed. TCRdb re-analysed the multiplex PCR reads in MiXCR, keeping a single row per CDR3 protein. This sample yields about 740,000 distinct CDR3 sequences, of which around 40% are seen a single time; roughly 45% belongs to the top ten. The sample consisted of peripheral blood. The receptor set was obtained from an adult man with Graves' ophthalmopathy.

The chain is built from TRBV10-3 and TRBJ1-3; no firm D call. In germline, CDR1 is ENHRY, CDR2 SYGVKD. This CDR3 is built from 13 residues. Trimming took off 7 bases at V and 4 bases at J, with 11 bases between the two ends. In DNA, the CDR3 is TGTGCCATCACTGGGTCAATAGGAAACACCATATATTTT. It is translated as CAITGSIGNTIYF.

The chain carries TRBV6-5 and TRBJ2-7, with TRBD1 matching 7 bases. This CDR3 has 15 amino acids. J lost 4 bases, V lost 5 bases, and 11 bases had no gene match. Germline values: CDR1 MNHEY, CDR2 SVGAGI. CDR3 DNA: TGTGCCAGCAGTGCAGTTGACAGGGACGGTTACGAGCAGTACTTC. The encoded protein is CASSAVDRDGYEQYF.

This rearrangement joins TRBV12-3 or TRBV12-4 to TRBJ1-2, with 10 nucleotides matching TRBD1. Germline trimming cut 6 bases from V and 2 bases from J; bases unmatched to any gene: 3. There are 14 residues in the CDR3. CDR3 sequence: CASRGQGRNYGYTF. The CDR3 bases are TGTGCCAGCAGGGGACAGGGGCGAAACTATGGCTACACCTTC.

This clonotype was observed a few times. The chain joins TRBV7-9 to TRBJ2-5, with 7 bases identical to TRBD2. Germline CDR1 is SEHNR and CDR2 is FQNEAQ (reference sequence). The CDR3 consists of 15 residues. The ends lost 2 bases at V and 4 bases at J; junction bases unmatched: 7. The CDR3 spells CASSLRGWGGETQYF. The CDR3 coding sequence is TGTGCCAGCAGCTTACGTGGGTGGGGGGGAGAGACCCAGTACTTC.

This clonotype has just one count. CDR3: CASSQRGGRGQTGYGYTF. The CDR3, as DNA: TGTGCCAGCAGCCAACGGGGGGGCAGGGGACAGACAGGCTATGGCTACACCTTC. The rearrangement links TRBV3-1 to TRBJ1-2; TRBD1 agrees at 7 bases. The trim removed 2 bases at V and 4 bases at J, leaving 16 bases unmatched. Germline V CDR1 and CDR2: LGHDT, YNNKEL (reference sequence). There are 18 residues in the CDR3.

At least ten counts were recorded for this clonotype. The rearrangement joins TRBV7-9 to TRBJ1-2; D gene uncertain. Per germline, CDR1 SEHNR and CDR2 FQNEAQ (reference sequence). The CDR3 runs 13 residues. V shed 5 bases and J shed 5 bases, with 12 bases lying between them. The CDR3 protein is CASSPLADYGYTF. CDR3 coding DNA: TGTGCCAGCAGCCCATTGGCCGATTATGGCTACACCTTC.

In this sample, this clonotype turned up once. The chain carries TRBV7-3 and TRBJ2-7, with 8 bases matching TRBD1. Germline CDR1 and CDR2: SGHTA and FQGTGA. V was clipped by 2 bases and J by 3 bases; unmatched bases: 15. The CDR3 contains 18 residues. CDR3 DNA: TGTGCCAGCAGCTTAGACTTCGCCCCTGGACAGGGAAACTACGAGCAGTACTTC. Encoded protein: CASSLDFAPGQGNYEQYF.

This clonotype occurred many times. V usage is TRBV7-9 and J usage is TRBJ1-1, with D perhaps matching TRBD1 (5 bases). The germline V gene has CDR1 SEHNR and CDR2 FQNEAQ (reference sequence). The V end was cut by 6 bases, the J end by 8 bases, with 13 bases between. The CDR3 covers 12 residues. Here the CDR3 reads CASSIEGWEAFF. The DNA for the CDR3 is TGTGCCAGCAGTATCGAGGGGTGGGAAGCTTTCTTT.

The chain combines TRBV4-2 with TRBJ2-6; 7 nucleotides match TRBD2. Germline V gene data show CDR1 as LGHNA and CDR2 as YNFKEQ. The ends lost 5 bases at V and 4 bases at J; junction bases unmatched: 8. This CDR3 contains 16 residues. Here the CDR3 DNA reads TGTGCCAGCAGCGCCTCGCGACTAGCCGGGGCCAACGTCCTGACTTTC. Protein product: CASSASRLAGANVLTF.

This clonotype was observed many times. V usage is TRBV19 and J usage is TRBJ2-5, with 7 nucleotides matching TRBD1. The V gene's germline CDR1 is LNHDA and CDR2 SQIVND (reference sequence). The CDR3 totals 14 residues. Trimming at V came to 10 bases and at J to 0 bases, leaving 8 bases not matched to a gene. The CDR3 bases are TGTGCCACAAAACCGGGACAGCACCAAGAGACCCAGTACTTC. Translating it yields CATKPGQHQETQYF.

The chain is built from TRBV5-4 and TRBJ2-5; possibly TRBD1 for D (6 bases). There are 15 residues in the CDR3. Trimming removed 4 bases from V and 5 bases from J, with 18 bases in between. Germline V gene sequence: CDR1 SGHNT, CDR2 YYREEE (reference sequence). The CDR3 reads CASSQEKGDYETQYF. DNA for the CDR3: TGTGCCAGCAGCCAAGAAAAGGGGGATTACGAGACCCAGTACTTC. Full variable domain (outside the CDR3, taken from reference TRBV5-4 and TRBJ2-5): ETGVTQSPTHLIKTRGQQVTLRCSSQSGHNTVSWYQQALGQGPQFIFQYYREEENGRGNFPPRFSGLQFPNYSSELNVNALELDDSALYLCASSQEKGDYETQYFGPGTRLLVL.

The rearrangement joins TRBV5-1 to TRBJ1-5, with D possibly TRBD1 on 6 matching bases. Germline V gene lookup returns CDR1 SGHRS and CDR2 YFSETQ. There are 18 residues in the CDR3. V lost 1 base and J lost 0, with 17 bases in between. CDR3: CASSLMIGEGDSNQPQHF. The CDR3, as DNA: TGCGCCAGCAGCTTGATGATTGGGGAGGGGGATAGCAATCAGCCCCAGCATTTT.

This clonotype appeared a single time. A much larger clone differs from this one at a single base, so this may be a read error. The chain employs TRBV11-2 and TRBJ1-2; 7 bases are shared with TRBD1. This CDR3 has 14 amino acids. J gave up 7 bases and V 4 bases, and 9 bases lay outside the gene matches. Germline V lookup: CDR1 SGHAT, CDR2 FQNNGV. The CDR3 sequence: CASSCLTGWSGYTF. Written as DNA, the CDR3 is TGTGCCAGCAGCTGCCTGACAGGGTGGAGTGGCTACACCTTC.

The CDR3 loop reads CAISDTVGGWANVLTF. The CDR3 DNA follows: TGTGCCATCAGTGACACCGTCGGGGGTTGGGCCAACGTCCTGACTTTC. The V call is TRBV10-3, the J call TRBJ2-6, with D tentatively TRBD2 (6 bases). Per the germline V gene, CDR1 is ENHRY and CDR2 is SYGVKD. This CDR3 region has 16 residues. The V and J ends lost 3 bases and 5 bases respectively, with 14 bases between them.

The chain couples TRBV9 to TRBJ2-7; the D is unclear. There are 14 residues in the CDR3. Deletions cut 0 bases from V and 3 bases from J, with 10 bases between. CDR1 SGDLS and CDR2 YYNGEE come from the germline V gene. CDR3 in DNA: TGTGCCAGCAGCGTAGCCAGTTCGGGCTACGAGCAGTACTTC. Encoded protein: CASSVASSGYEQYF.

In this sample, this clonotype turned up many times. The rearrangement uses TRBV24-1 and TRBJ2-2; perhaps TRBD2 as D (5 bases). Germline V gene data show CDR1 as KGHDR and CDR2 as SFDVKD. The CDR3 consists of 15 residues. V lost 4 bases and J 7 bases, leaving 15 bases between the germline ends. This CDR3 is CATSDSQDWGGELFF. The DNA for the CDR3 is TGTGCCACCAGTGACTCCCAGGACTGGGGCGGGGAGCTGTTTTTT.

The chain is built from TRBV25-1 and TRBJ1-3, with D unresolved. The ends were cut back, 4 bases at V and 5 bases at J, with 9 bases in the middle. Germline V gives CDR1 MGHDK, CDR2 SYGVNS. CDR3 length: 13 amino acids. The CDR3 DNA is TGTGCCAGCAGTGGCGATGGCCGAAACACCATATATTTT. Amino acid sequence: CASSGDGRNTIYF.

This clonotype was seen more than once but under ten times. V is TRBV11-2 and J is TRBJ2-5; the D gene is possibly TRBD1 (7 bases). Trimming shortened V by 5 bases and J by 4 bases, and 14 bases separated the two germline ends. Germline-derived CDR1 and CDR2 are SGHAT and FQNNGV. The CDR3 has 14 residues. CDR3: CASSRRGTVETQYF. The DNA for the CDR3 is TGTGCCAGCAGCCGTCGGGGGACAGTAGAGACCCAGTACTTC.

This clonotype showed up many times. This sequence joins TRBV9 and TRBJ1-6; D gene uncertain. V lost 2 bases and J 8 bases, leaving 8 bases between the germline ends. The CDR3 spans 13 residues. Germline values: CDR1 SGDLS, CDR2 YYNGEE. CDR3 in amino acids: CASSVGLHSPLHF. CDR3 coding DNA: TGTGCCAGCAGCGTCGGACTTCATTCACCCCTCCACTTT.

V and J are TRBV7-9 and TRBJ1-2, with TRBD1 identical over 9 bases. Germline V CDR1 and CDR2: SEHNR, FQNEAQ (reference sequence). The junction had 9 bases not matched to a gene; V was cut back by 7 bases and J by 0 bases. CDR3 length: 16 amino acids. The CDR3 bases are TGTGCCAGCAACCGATCGACAGGGGGAGCTAACTATGGCTACACCTTC. Translation gives CASNRSTGGANYGYTF.

V gene TRBV15 combines with J gene TRBJ1-2; maybe TRBD1 (5 bases). Germline loops: CDR1 LNHNV, CDR2 YYDKDF (reference sequence). V was cut by 4 bases and J by 4 bases, with 16 bases left in between. The CDR3 runs 15 residues. For the CDR3, the DNA is TGTGCCACCAGCAATCCGGGACGGAACGCCTATGGCTACACCTTC. Protein sequence: CATSNPGRNAYGYTF.